This TCR beta chain was identified during a study of cytomegalovirus exposure and HLA in healthy donors. Primers: 60 Vbeta forward and 13 Jbeta reverse. Sequencing used immunoSEQ multiplex PCR; TCRdb keeps in-frame clones, though not all of them. The sample holds approximately 100,000 clones. CDR3 length equals 14 residues. The ends were cut back, 5 bases at V and 5 bases at J, with 15 bases in the middle. Germline V gene data show CDR1 as SGHTA and CDR2 as FQGNSA. Sequenced input: PBMCs. The sequence came from a man aged 35 to 55 in good health and CMV-seronegative. The chain employs TRBV7-2 and TRBJ1-2; tentative D call: TRBD1 (5 bases). The CDR3 DNA reads TGTGCCAGCAGCCTCTCAGGGTCTAGGTATGGCTACACCTTC. It codes for CASSLSGSRYGYTF.